This TCR beta chain came from a study of shared clonotypes between healthy human individuals. Background on the study: The donors, two women and a few men, were aged 18 to 49.

The study ran the assay at deep level. Assay: immunoSEQ multiplex PCR; the TCRdb copy retains only in-frame clones and omits some. The profile shows some 240,000 clones, approximately 65% of them singletons. Trimming cost V 6 bases and J 3 bases; bases outside gene matches: 8. Germline CDR1 reads MNHEY; CDR2 reads SMNVEV (reference sequence). The CDR3 consists of 15 residues. This clone was recorded once. This receptor was taken from a man aged 25-45 years in good health. What was sequenced was memory CD4+ T cells sorted from blood. Indicated subset: CD45RA-negative fraction. The chain recombines TRBV27 with TRBJ2-3, with 8 positions matching TRBD2. CDR3 sequence reads: CASRKLAAGTDTQYF. The CDR3 DNA reads as TGTGCCAGCAGGAAACTAGCGGCAGGTACAGATACGCAGTATTTT.